Detailed here is one TCR beta chain. Its antigen is currently unknown. Only in-frame clones appear in the TCRdb table, and some are missing; sequencing was by immunoSEQ multiplex PCR. Counted here are roughly 67,000 clones, approximately 85% occurring once; the ten biggest clones make up approximately 13%. The data belong to a study of T cells in localized non-small cell lung cancer. Findings and caveats of the study: The study sequenced only one region of the tumor. As a result, intratumor heterogeneity could not be excluded and remains possible. T cell clonality was highest in uninvolved adjacent lung, above tumor. A higher density of T cells in blood coincided with extended overall survival.

This CDR3 is 13 amino acids long. The J segment lost 2 bases and the V segment lost 9 bases, leaving 4 bases of the junction unmatched. CDR1 is SNHLY, CDR2 FYNNEI, per germline. The specimen comprised peripheral blood, sampled before any cancer treatment. V is TRBV2 and J is TRBJ1-3; TRBD1 aligns across 7 bases. The clonotype originates from a female donor over 55 with stage I lung adenocarcinoma. The DNA for the CDR3 is TGTGCCAGACGTGACAGGGCTGGAAACACCATATATTTT. Its translation is CARRDRAGNTIYF.